This TCR beta chain appears in the sequencing data of a study of molecular identifiers for immune sequencing clone quantification. General study findings and limits: Highly expanded clone sizes could be underestimated by identical TCR molecules sharing a barcode.

Of note for this clonotype: The target antigen is unknown.

TCRdb ran MiXCR on the PCR reads and lists one entry per CDR3 protein. The sample yields around 470,000 distinct CDR3 sequences, around 21% seen once. The clonotype originates from a human donor in good health. Some libraries in this study had Jurkat cell RNA spiked in. Sequencing was done on a sample of naive CD8+ T cells from blood, with Jurkat cell RNA spiked in. Subset given: FACS-sorted CD8+CD4-CCR7+CD45RA+ naive T cells.

The CDR3 reads CASSSLRTILGAIGTQYF. The DNA for the CDR3 is TGTGCCAGCAGCTCCTTACGGACTATACTAGGGGCAATAGGGACCCAGTACTTC. The rearrangement uses TRBV7-9 and TRBJ2-5, with a weak D call TRBD2 (6 bases). The germline gives CDR1 SEHNR, CDR2 FQNEAQ (reference sequence). The CDR3 extends over 18 amino acids. Trimming shortened V by 4 bases and J by 7 bases, and 28 bases separated the two germline ends.